Following are 23 T cell receptor beta chains from one sample sequenced in a study of blood T cell repertoires in COVID-19. This table comes from immunoSEQ multiplex PCR, and its TCRdb copy is limited to in-frame clones, with some not included. The data show around 220,000 clones, with around 81% seen just once and 7.4% held by the top ten. The sequenced sample was PBMCs or T cells enriched from blood (not recorded which). These receptors originate from a woman in her forties with acute COVID-19.

V and J are TRBV15 and TRBJ1-2, with D perhaps TRBD1 (6 bases). CDR1 and CDR2 from the germline V gene are LNHNV and YYDKDF (reference sequence). Trimming removed 0 bases from V and 8 bases from J, with 13 bases in between. The CDR3 sequence is 14 residues long. The DNA for the CDR3 is TGTGCCACCAGCAGAGATCGCACAGGGAAAGGCTACACCTTC. Protein sequence: CATSRDRTGKGYTF.

The CDR3 reads CACRRDTDNSPLHF. In nucleotides, the CDR3 is TGCGCCTGCCGTCGGGACACAGATAATTCACCCCTCCACTTT. This chain links TRBV5-1 with TRBJ1-6; weak D call: TRBD1 (6 bases). V dropped 10 bases and J dropped 5 bases, with 16 bases sitting between them. CDR1 is SGHRS, CDR2 YFSETQ, per germline. The CDR3 spans 14 residues.

The chain joins TRBV5-5 to TRBJ2-3; D possibly corresponds to TRBD1 (6 bases). V lost 2 bases, J lost 0 bases, and 16 bases lay in between. This CDR3 spans 17 amino acids. Germline CDR1 and CDR2: SGHKS and YYEKEE (reference sequence). In DNA, the CDR3 is TGTGCCAGCAGCTTACTACCGGGACAAGGAAGCACAGATACGCAGTATTTT. It codes for CASSLLPGQGSTDTQYF.

Here the CDR3 DNA reads TGTGCCAGCAGCTTCAACCCCCACAGATCCGGCACTGAAGCTTTCTTT. Translation gives CASSFNPHRSGTEAFF. The gene calls are TRBV5-4 and TRBJ1-1; no reliable D call. V was clipped by 2 bases and J by 4 bases, with 18 bases between them. The CDR3 runs 16 residues. The germline V gene encodes CDR1 SGHNT and CDR2 YYREEE (reference sequence).

This clone has only a few counts. This rearrangement joins TRBV3-1 (or the pseudogene TRBV3-2) to TRBJ2-7, with 8 bases aligning to TRBD2. The V segment lost 3 bases and the J segment 1 base; nucleotides outside the gene matches: 8. Germline V gene lookup returns CDR1 LGHDT and CDR2 YNNKEL (reference sequence). This CDR3 comprises 16 residues. The DNA for the CDR3 is TGTGCCAGCAGCCAGCGCAGCGGGGGTCGATCCTACGAGCAGTACTTC. Its protein is CASSQRSGGRSYEQYF.

CDR3 bases: TGTGCCAGCAGCCAGTCGGGGACTAGCGGGAGACGTGAGCAGTTCTTC. Amino acid sequence: CASSQSGTSGRREQFF. V usage is TRBV7-3 and J usage is TRBJ2-1; 14 bases are a match to TRBD2. J gave up 9 bases and V 5 bases, and 9 bases lay outside the gene matches. Looked up from germline, CDR1 is SGHTA and CDR2 is FQGTGA. The CDR3 is made up of 16 amino acids. The full variable domain, in which reference TRBV7-3 and TRBJ2-1 provide the parts outside the CDR3, is GAGVSQTPSNKVTEKGKYVELRCDPISGHTALYWYRQSLGQGPEFLIYFQGTGAADDSGLPNDRFFAVRPEGSVSTLKIQRTERGDSAVYLCASSQSGTSGRREQFFGPGTRLTVL.

This clone appeared a few times. V usage is TRBV27 and J usage is TRBJ2-1; D gene unclear. V was pared by 5 bases and J by 7 bases, with 12 bases between. CDR1 and CDR2 from the germline V gene are MNHEY and SMNVEV (reference sequence). The CDR3 spans 13 residues. The CDR3 DNA is TGTGCCAGCAGTGTAAGAGCTAGGAATGAGCAGTTCTTC. It specifies CASSVRARNEQFF.

This chain connects TRBV27 to TRBJ1-3; TRBD1 aligns across 7 bases. The germline V gene has CDR1 MNHEY and CDR2 SMNVEV (reference sequence). The CDR3 loop spans 15 amino acids. J gave up 0 bases and V 3 bases, and 2 bases lay outside the gene matches. CDR3 nucleotides: TGTGCCAGCAGTTTTTCAGGGGGCTCTGGAAACACCATATATTTT. This codes for CASSFSGGSGNTIYF.

A note on this clone: This CDR3 is also generated by other DNA sequences in the sample. This chain links TRBV30 with TRBJ2-7; a possible D gene is TRBD2 (6 bases). CDR1 and CDR2 from the germline V gene are GTSNPN and SVGIG (reference sequence). Trimming left V 0 bases short and J 7 bases short, with 13 bases between. This CDR3 contains 13 residues. The CDR3 region is CAWSVGVAGEQYF. The CDR3 nucleotides are TGTGCCTGGAGTGTGGGCGTGGCGGGAGAGCAGTACTTC. Based on the CDR3 plus reference TRBV30 and TRBJ2-7, the full variable domain is SQTIHQWPATLVQPVGSPLSLECTVEGTSNPNLYWYRQAAGRGLQLLFYSVGIGQISSEVPQNLSASRPQDRQFILSSKKLLLSDSGFYLCAWSVGVAGEQYFGPGTRLTVT.

This rearrangement joins TRBV28 to TRBJ2-3, with TRBD1 matching 12 bases. The trim removed 3 bases at V and 3 bases at J, leaving 7 bases unmatched. Germline V gene data show CDR1 as MDHEN and CDR2 as SYDVKM. The length of the CDR3 is 17 residues. The CDR3: CASSFLGQGAGTDTQYF. In DNA, the CDR3 is TGTGCCAGCAGTTTCTTGGGACAGGGGGCGGGGACAGATACGCAGTATTTT.

CDR3: CASSLKQEYGYTF. In DNA form, the CDR3 reads TGTGCCAGCAGCCTGAAACAGGAGTATGGCTACACCTTC. The chain links TRBV2 to TRBJ1-2; D may be TRBD1 (5 bases). Looked up from germline, CDR1 is SNHLY and CDR2 is FYNNEI. This CDR3 comprises 13 residues. Deletions cut 6 bases from V and 5 bases from J, with 13 bases between.

The V and J genes are TRBV3-1 (or the pseudogene TRBV3-2) and TRBJ2-3, with D unresolved. The CDR3 totals 15 residues. Germline assignment: CDR1 LGHDT and CDR2 YNNKEL (reference sequence). With 1 base removed from V and 0 bases from J, the gap between germline ends came to 8 bases. Here the CDR3 DNA reads TGTGCCAGCAGCCAAGTATTCGGTAGCACAGATACGCAGTATTTT. It yields the protein CASSQVFGSTDTQYF.

The V gene is TRBV19, the J gene TRBJ1-1, with unresolved D. In germline, CDR1 is LNHDA, CDR2 SQIVND (reference sequence). The CDR3 totals 14 residues. Deletions cut 5 bases from V and 1 base from J, with 11 bases between. The CDR3 loop is CASSLRRGNTEAFF. The CDR3 DNA sequence: TGTGCCAGTAGTTTGAGGCGGGGGAACACTGAAGCTTTCTTT.

The rearrangement joins TRBV10-2 to TRBJ1-2; D is uncertain. In germline, CDR1 is WSHSY, CDR2 SAAADI. V was shortened by 4 bases and J by 4 bases, with 13 bases between the two germline ends. This CDR3 comprises 14 residues. The CDR3 DNA follows: TGCGCCAGCAGTGGGGCATCCTCTATCTATGGCTACACCTTC. Its protein is CASSGASSIYGYTF.

This chain joins TRBV7-9 and TRBJ2-1; 7 positions match TRBD2. This CDR3 is 15 amino acids long. V trimming: 5 bases; J trimming: 4 bases; junction bases outside the gene matches: 8. Germline CDR1 SEHNR, CDR2 FQNEAQ (reference sequence). The CDR3 reads CASSPGASGYNEQFF. The CDR3 DNA reads TGTGCCAGCAGCCCCGGGGCTAGCGGTTACAATGAGCAGTTCTTC.

A single count supports this clone. The chain recombines TRBV5-1 with TRBJ2-1, with D unclear. Deletions cut 5 bases from V and 8 bases from J, with 11 bases between. The CDR3 covers 12 residues. Germline CDR1 SGHRS, CDR2 YFSETQ. CDR3 amino acids: CASRFDNDEQFF. Written as DNA, the CDR3 is TGCGCCAGCAGGTTCGACAACGATGAGCAGTTCTTC. Combining the CDR3 with reference TRBV5-1 and TRBJ2-1 gives the whole variable domain KAGVTQTPRYLIKTRGQQVTLSCSPISGHRSVSWYQQTPGQGLQFLFEYFSETQRNKGNFPGRFSGRQFSNSRSEMNVSTLELGDSALYLCASRFDNDEQFFGPGTRLTVL.

The rearrangement links TRBV7-8 to TRBJ2-2; 7 bases fit TRBD2. Looked up from germline, CDR1 is SGHVS and CDR2 is FQNEAQ. This CDR3 contains 15 residues. Trimming cost V 5 bases and J 6 bases; bases outside gene matches: 9. CDR3: CASSPVRGGPGELFF. CDR3 coding DNA: TGTGCCAGCAGCCCGGTTAGGGGAGGGCCCGGGGAGCTGTTTTTT.

This clone was seen a single time. This chain uses TRBV15 with TRBJ1-5, with TRBD1 matching 9 bases. The CDR3 is made up of 16 amino acids. In germline, CDR1 is LNHNV, CDR2 YYDKDF (reference sequence). The ends lost 2 bases at V and 4 bases at J; junction bases unmatched: 6. The chain's CDR3 is CATSRYDRGGNQPQHF. Written as DNA, the CDR3 is TGTGCCACCAGCAGATATGACAGGGGGGGAAATCAGCCCCAGCATTTT.

The chain uses TRBV19 and TRBJ1-5; D is uncertain. Germline CDR1 LNHDA, CDR2 SQIVND (reference sequence). The CDR3 contains 12 residues. The V end lost 1 base, the J end lost 6 bases, and 4 bases lay between the germline ends. CDR3 amino acids: CASSIGSQPQHF. The DNA of the CDR3 is TGTGCCAGTAGTATAGGGAGTCAGCCCCAGCATTTT.

The rearrangement uses TRBV30 and TRBJ1-6; D is perhaps TRBD1 (6 bases). The V gene lost 1 base and the J gene lost 6 bases, with 13 bases spanning the gap. The CDR3 spans 15 residues. The germline gives CDR1 GTSNPN, CDR2 SVGIG (reference sequence). The DNA of the CDR3 is TGTGCCTGGAGTGGCACAGGGAATATTAATTCACCCCTCCACTTT. It yields the protein CAWSGTGNINSPLHF.

The CDR3 nucleotides read TGCGCCAGCAGCCCGGAGTGGCAGCCCACTGAAGCTTTCTTT. Translated, it gives CASSPEWQPTEAFF. This sequence joins TRBV5-1 and TRBJ1-1, with D hard to call. Germline CDR1 SGHRS, CDR2 YFSETQ. This CDR3 region has 14 residues. Trimming took off 4 bases at V and 4 bases at J, with 14 bases between the two ends.

V is TRBV7-2 and J is TRBJ1-6; D gene uncertain. Deletions cut 1 base from V and 9 bases from J, with 13 bases between. This CDR3 is 15 amino acids long. Looked up from germline, CDR1 is SGHTA and CDR2 is FQGNSA. The CDR3 coding sequence is TGTGCCAGCAGCTTAGTTCCGGGGTGGGCTTCACCCCTCCACTTT. The encoded protein is CASSLVPGWASPLHF.

The CDR3 sequence is CASSPRTSGGTDTQYF. CDR3 DNA sequence: TGTGCCAGCAGTCCAAGAACGAGCGGGGGCACAGATACGCAGTATTTT. This chain links TRBV5-4 with TRBJ2-3, with 7 bases aligning to TRBD2. Germline V lookup: CDR1 SGHNT, CDR2 YYREEE (reference sequence). The CDR3 is 16 residues long. The ends lost 5 bases at V and 1 base at J; junction bases unmatched: 10.